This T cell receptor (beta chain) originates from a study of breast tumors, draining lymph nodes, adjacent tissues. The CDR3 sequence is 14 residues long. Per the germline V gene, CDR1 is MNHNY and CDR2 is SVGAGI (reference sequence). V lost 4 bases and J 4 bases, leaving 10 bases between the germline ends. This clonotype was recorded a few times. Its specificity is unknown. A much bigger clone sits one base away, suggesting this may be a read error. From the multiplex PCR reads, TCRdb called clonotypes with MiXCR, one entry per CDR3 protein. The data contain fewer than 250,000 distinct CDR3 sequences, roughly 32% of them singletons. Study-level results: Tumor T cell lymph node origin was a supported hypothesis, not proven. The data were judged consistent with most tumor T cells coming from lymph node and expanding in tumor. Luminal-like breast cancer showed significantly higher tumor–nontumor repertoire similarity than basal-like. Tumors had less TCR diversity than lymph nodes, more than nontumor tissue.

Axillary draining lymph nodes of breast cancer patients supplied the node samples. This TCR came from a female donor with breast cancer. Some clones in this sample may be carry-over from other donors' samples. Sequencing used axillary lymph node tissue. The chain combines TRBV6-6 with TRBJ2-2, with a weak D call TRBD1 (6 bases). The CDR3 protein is CASSSSTGTGELFF. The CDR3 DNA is TGTGCCAGCAGTTCCTCGACAGGCACCGGGGAGCTGTTTTTT.